These 3 T cell receptor beta chains originate from one sample sequenced in a study of shared clonotypes between healthy human individuals (dated by TCRdb to 2018 to 2021). For the CD8 naive samples, CD45RO-negative cells were positively selected for CCR7, yielding a CD45RA+CCR7+ population from which TemRA cells were excluded. The library was produced with the immunoSEQ multiplex PCR assay. As stored in TCRdb, this immuneACCESS dataset retains in-frame rearrangements with V and J assigned. A fraction of the clones does not appear; measured against another copy, unresolved V genes explain less than half of the discrepancy, and the remainder lacks a known reason. This sample comprises under 2,000,000 clones, just under 95% of them detected only once. Together, the top ten hold approximately 1.2% of the sample. Material for sequencing was naive CD8+ T cells sorted from blood. The sample's cell subset or site, from its label and the paper: CD45RA+CCR7+. Source of these receptors: a man between 18 and 29 years old in good health.

This clone was observed once. The chain employs TRBV10-3 and TRBJ2-7; D might be TRBD1 or TRBD2, each matching 5 bases. Trimming left V 5 bases short and J 3 bases short, with 11 bases between. This CDR3 is built from 13 residues. Germline CDR1 reads ENHRY; CDR2 reads SYGVKD. The CDR3 DNA reads TGTGCCATCAGTCTGGGACCGAGCTACGAGCAGTACTTC. Protein: CAISLGPSYEQYF.

This clone was found once. The genes are TRBV14 and TRBJ2-3; TRBD2 aligns across 11 bases. The germline CDR1 and CDR2 sequences are SGHDN and FVKESK. Unmatched junction bases numbered 4, after V lost 4 bases and J lost 1 base. This CDR3 region has 16 residues. CDR3 bases: TGTGCCAGCAGCCTCCGGACTAGCGGGCGCACAGATACGCAGTATTTT. Encoded protein: CASSLRTSGRTDTQYF.

J is TRBJ1-5 and V is TRBV2; the D is unclear. This CDR3 has 13 amino acids. Per germline, CDR1 SNHLY and CDR2 FYNNEI. V was shortened by 5 bases and J by 6 bases, with 11 bases between the two germline ends. In DNA form, the CDR3 reads TGTGCCAGCAGTCGGAAATGGGGTCAGCCCCAGCATTTT. This codes for CASSRKWGQPQHF.